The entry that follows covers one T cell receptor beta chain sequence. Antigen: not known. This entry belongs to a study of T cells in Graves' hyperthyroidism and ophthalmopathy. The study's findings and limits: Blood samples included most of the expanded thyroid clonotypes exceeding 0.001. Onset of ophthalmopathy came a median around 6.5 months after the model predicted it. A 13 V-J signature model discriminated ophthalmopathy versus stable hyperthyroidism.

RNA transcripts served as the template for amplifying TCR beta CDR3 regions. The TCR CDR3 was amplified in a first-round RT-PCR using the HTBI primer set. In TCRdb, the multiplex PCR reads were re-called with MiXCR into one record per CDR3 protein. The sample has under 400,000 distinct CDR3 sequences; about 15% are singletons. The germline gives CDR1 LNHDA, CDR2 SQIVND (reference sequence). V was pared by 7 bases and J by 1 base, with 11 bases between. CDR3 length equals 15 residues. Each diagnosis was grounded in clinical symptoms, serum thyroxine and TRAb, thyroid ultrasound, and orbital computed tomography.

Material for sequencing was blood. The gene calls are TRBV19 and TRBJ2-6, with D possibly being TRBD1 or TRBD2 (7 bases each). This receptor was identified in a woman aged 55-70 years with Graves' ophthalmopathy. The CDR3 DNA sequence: TGTGCCAGTACCCAGGGGGGGTCTGGGGCCAACGTCCTGACTTTC. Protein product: CASTQGGSGANVLTF. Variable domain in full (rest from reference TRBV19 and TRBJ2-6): DGGITQSPKYLFRKEGQNVTLSCEQNLNHDAMYWYRQDPGQGLRLIYYSQIVNDFQKGDIAEGYSVSREKKESFPLTVTSAQKNPTAFYLCASTQGGSGANVLTFGAGSRLTVL.